These 22 T cell receptor beta chains were sequenced from one sample in a study of blood T cell repertoires in COVID-19. The assay was immunoSEQ multiplex PCR, and TCRdb's table has in-frame clones only and misses some. This table holds 81,000 or so clones, almost 95% found once. The sequenced sample was peripheral blood. These receptors all come from an older woman with active COVID-19.

This chain connects TRBV30 to TRBJ1-2; no reliable D call. Germline CDR1 GTSNPN, CDR2 SVGIG (reference sequence). The CDR3 loop spans 13 amino acids. The V and J ends lost 3 bases and 2 bases respectively, with 10 bases between them. In nucleotides, the CDR3 is TGTGCCTGGAGCCCTCAGGTCAACTATGGCTACACCTTC. Translation gives CAWSPQVNYGYTF.

The chain joins TRBV7-2 to TRBJ2-1, with 10 nucleotides matching TRBD1. The V and J ends lost 0 bases and 6 bases, in that order; junction bases with no gene match: 2. This CDR3 is 15 amino acids long. CDR1 is SGHTA, CDR2 FQGNSA, per germline. The CDR3 bases are TGTGCCAGCAGCTTAGCGGGGGACAGGGGCAATGAGCAGTTCTTC. Its translation: CASSLAGDRGNEQFF.

This sequence joins TRBV7-8 and TRBJ1-1, with D unclear. Trimming removed 5 bases at V and 4 bases at J, with 11 bases between. The CDR3 contains 13 residues. Germline V gives CDR1 SGHVS, CDR2 FQNEAQ. CDR3 sequence: CASSPRVSTEAFF. The DNA for the CDR3 is TGTGCCAGCAGCCCGAGGGTGAGCACTGAAGCTTTCTTT.

V usage is TRBV7-9 and J usage is TRBJ1-3; D is unresolved. The V end was cut by 3 bases, the J end by 2 bases, with 8 bases between. The CDR3 extends over 14 amino acids. Germline CDR1 SEHNR, CDR2 FQNEAQ (reference sequence). The CDR3 nucleotides are TGTGCCAGCAGCTTGCCGAGTCCTGGAAACACCATATATTTT. Protein product: CASSLPSPGNTIYF.

This clone came up once. This chain joins TRBV28 and TRBJ2-7, with 7 bases lining up with TRBD1. The J segment lost 5 bases and the V segment lost 5 bases, leaving 9 bases of the junction unmatched. The CDR3 has 14 amino acids. Germline V gene lookup returns CDR1 MDHEN and CDR2 SYDVKM. CDR3 coding DNA: TGTGCCAGCAGTCAACAGGGGTCCAGGGACGAGCAGTACTTC. Its protein product is CASSQQGSRDEQYF.

This clone was picked up a small number of times. The chain joins TRBV7-9 to TRBJ2-7; D is undetermined. CDR3 length equals 14 residues. Per germline, CDR1 SEHNR and CDR2 FQNEAQ (reference sequence). Between the trimmed V and J ends, which lost 6 bases and 2 bases, there was a span of 14 bases. The CDR3 nucleotides are TGTGCCAGCAGGTCGTCCGGAACTACCTACGAGCAGTACTTC. This translates into CASRSSGTTYEQYF.

The V call is TRBV30, the J call TRBJ1-2; TRBD1 agrees at 8 bases. Looked up from germline, CDR1 is GTSNPN and CDR2 is SVGIG (reference sequence). This CDR3 region has 13 residues. V dropped 2 bases and J dropped 7; count of bases not matched to a gene: 6. The CDR3 protein is CAWSPTGDRGYTF. The CDR3 region has the DNA TGTGCCTGGAGTCCGACAGGGGATCGTGGCTACACCTTC.

The gene calls are TRBV5-6 and TRBJ1-1; D ambiguous. V dropped 1 base and J dropped 8 bases, with 6 bases sitting between them. CDR1 is SGHDT and CDR2 is YYEEEE in the germline V gene. The CDR3 is made up of 11 amino acids. For the CDR3, the DNA is TGTGCCAGCAGCTTGCGACAAGAAGCTTTCTTT. It specifies CASSLRQEAFF.

This sequence joins TRBV4-1 and TRBJ2-1; D call uncertain. The germline V gene encodes CDR1 MGHRA and CDR2 YSYEKL. V lost 1 base and J lost 8, with 18 bases in between. This CDR3 region has 16 residues. The chain's CDR3 is CASSQVNLVSVDEQFF. The CDR3 DNA reads TGCGCCAGCAGCCAAGTGAACCTAGTCAGCGTAGATGAGCAGTTCTTC.

The V and J genes are TRBV10-1 and TRBJ2-1; 11 bases match TRBD2. V trimming: 6 bases; J trimming: 7 bases; junction bases outside the gene matches: 8. The CDR3 sequence is 15 residues long. Germline V CDR1 and CDR2: WNHNN, SYGVQD (reference sequence). The CDR3 protein is CASRVAGGPWNEQFF. CDR3 bases: TGCGCCAGCAGAGTAGCGGGAGGGCCCTGGAATGAGCAGTTCTTC.

CDR3 DNA: TGTGCCAGCAGTGCCCTAAGGGACAGGGGTTACGAGCAGTACTTC. This gives the protein CASSALRDRGYEQYF. The V call is TRBV6-4, the J call TRBJ2-7; 10 nucleotides line up with TRBD1. Germline V lookup: CDR1 MRHNA, CDR2 SNTAGT. Unmatched junction bases numbered 7, after V lost 4 bases and J lost 4 bases. This CDR3 region has 15 residues.

The rearrangement uses TRBV7-9 and TRBJ1-1, with D possibly matching TRBD1 (6 bases). Trimming pared 4 bases from V and 1 base from J, leaving 7 bases between. This CDR3 contains 13 residues. Germline values: CDR1 SEHNR, CDR2 FQNEAQ (reference sequence). For the CDR3, the DNA is TGTGCCAGCAGCTCGGGACAGAACACTGAAGCTTTCTTT. Protein product: CASSSGQNTEAFF.

The V and J genes are TRBV30 and TRBJ2-1; tentatively, D is TRBD2 (5 bases). Deletions cut 0 bases from V and 6 bases from J, with 9 bases between. Looked up from germline, CDR1 is GTSNPN and CDR2 is SVGIG (reference sequence). The CDR3 has 13 residues. Written as DNA, the CDR3 is TGTGCCTGGAGTGTATTCGAGGGCAATGAGCAGTTCTTC. Translated, it gives CAWSVFEGNEQFF. The entire variable domain, with the rest obtained from reference TRBV30 and TRBJ2-1, is as follows: SQTIHQWPATLVQPVGSPLSLECTVEGTSNPNLYWYRQAAGRGLQLLFYSVGIGQISSEVPQNLSASRPQDRQFILSSKKLLLSDSGFYLCAWSVFEGNEQFFGPGTRLTVL.

This sequence joins TRBV5-5 and TRBJ1-5; D is uncertain. The length of the CDR3 is 16 residues. Trimming pared 1 base from V and 6 bases from J, leaving 17 bases between. Per the germline V gene, CDR1 is SGHKS and CDR2 is YYEKEE (reference sequence). CDR3 coding DNA: TGTGCCAGCAGCTTGCAAACTATAGAGGTGGGTCAGCCCCAGCATTTT. This codes for CASSLQTIEVGQPQHF.

The chain has TRBV7-9 and TRBJ2-3; TRBD2 agrees at 13 bases. The V and J ends lost 5 bases and 3 bases, in that order; junction bases with no gene match: 11. The CDR3 loop spans 18 amino acids. Germline V gives CDR1 SEHNR, CDR2 FQNEAQ (reference sequence). CDR3 coding DNA: TGTGCCAGCAGCCTGACTAGCGGGGGGCAGAGGAAGACAGATACGCAGTATTTT. It specifies CASSLTSGGQRKTDTQYF.

This rearrangement joins TRBV5-5 to TRBJ2-3, with 7 bases that match TRBD1. This CDR3 comprises 17 residues. Germline CDR1 reads SGHKS; CDR2 reads YYEKEE (reference sequence). The V segment lost 3 bases and the J segment 4 bases; nucleotides outside the gene matches: 14. CDR3 amino acids: CASSSSTGTASPDTQYF. The CDR3 DNA follows: TGTGCCAGCAGCTCATCCACCGGGACAGCTAGTCCAGATACGCAGTATTTT.

This CDR3 reads CASQSNTEAFF. CDR3 bases: TGTGCCAGCCAAAGCAACACTGAAGCTTTCTTT. The chain employs TRBV7-9 and TRBJ1-1, with D unclear. The CDR3 sequence is 11 residues long. The V end was cut by 8 bases, the J end by 2 bases, with 6 bases between. CDR1 and CDR2 from the germline V gene are SEHNR and FQNEAQ (reference sequence).

The chain employs TRBV24-1 and TRBJ2-5; D may be TRBD2 (5 bases). Per germline, CDR1 KGHDR and CDR2 SFDVKD. Trimming took off 3 bases at V and 2 bases at J, with 9 bases between the two ends. The CDR3 length is 14 residues. CDR3 residues: CATSDRDLQETQYF. CDR3 DNA: TGTGCCACCAGTGATCGGGATCTACAAGAGACCCAGTACTTC.

This clone was seen more than once but under ten times. CDR3 coding DNA: TGTGCCAGCAGCCAAGACCCGACAGGGTTTAACACTGAAGCTTTCTTT. Encoded protein: CASSQDPTGFNTEAFF. The chain joins TRBV3-1 (or the pseudogene TRBV3-2) to TRBJ1-1, with TRBD1 matching over 7 bases. J lost 2 bases, V lost 0 bases, and 6 bases had no gene match. The CDR3 spans 16 residues. Germline values: CDR1 LGHDT, CDR2 YNNKEL (reference sequence).

J is TRBJ1-3 and V is TRBV6-5; possible D gene TRBD1, 5 bases. Trimming took 2 bases from V and 0 from J, leaving 11 bases between them. CDR1 and CDR2 (germline): MNHEY, SVGAGI. The CDR3 is 16 residues long. The CDR3 region is CASSYRGPSSGNTIYF. The CDR3 DNA follows: TGTGCCAGCAGTTACAGGGGCCCGAGCTCTGGAAACACCATATATTTT.

V usage is TRBV18 and J usage is TRBJ1-3; 7 bases are shared with TRBD1. Germline CDR1 is KGHSH and CDR2 is LQKENI. V lost 2 bases, J lost 4 bases, and 2 bases stayed unmatched. The CDR3 spans 14 residues. The CDR3 coding sequence is TGTGCCAGCTCACCAACAGGGGCCGGAAACACCATATATTTT. Translated: CASSPTGAGNTIYF.

The rearrangement joins TRBV6-4 to TRBJ2-2, with D maybe TRBD1 (6 bases). CDR1 is MRHNA, CDR2 SNTAGT, per germline. The CDR3 totals 14 residues. V lost 6 bases to trimming and J lost 4 bases, with 12 bases between them. The CDR3 DNA reads TGTGCCAGCAGGGTACAGGGTAGCACCGGGGAGCTGTTTTTT. It codes for CASRVQGSTGELFF.